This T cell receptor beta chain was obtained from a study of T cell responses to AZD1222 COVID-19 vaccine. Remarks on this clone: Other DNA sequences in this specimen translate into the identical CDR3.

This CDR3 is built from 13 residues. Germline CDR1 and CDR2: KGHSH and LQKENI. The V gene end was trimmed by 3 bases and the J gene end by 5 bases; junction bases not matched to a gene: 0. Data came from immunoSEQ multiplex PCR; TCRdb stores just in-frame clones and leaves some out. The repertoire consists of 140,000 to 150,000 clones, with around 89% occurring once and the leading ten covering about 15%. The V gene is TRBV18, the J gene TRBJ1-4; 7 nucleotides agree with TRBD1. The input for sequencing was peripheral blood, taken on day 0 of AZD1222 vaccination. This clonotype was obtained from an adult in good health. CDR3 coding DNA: TGTGCCAGCTCACCGGGACAGAATGAAAAACTGTTTTTT. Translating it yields CASSPGQNEKLFF. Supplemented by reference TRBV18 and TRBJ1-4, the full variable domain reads NAGVMQNPRHLVRRRGQEARLRCSPMKGHSHVYWYRQLPEEGLKFMVYLQKENIIDESGMPKERFSAEFPKEGPSILRIQQVVRGDSAAYFCASSPGQNEKLFFGSGTQLSVL.